The rows below give T cell receptor beta chains drawn from one sample of a study of T-cell reconstitution after alpha-beta-depleted transplantation in children. TCRdb processed the PCR reads anew with MiXCR; each CDR3 protein has one entry. Of about 340,000 distinct CDR3 sequences listed, about an eighth are singletons. This specimen was PBMCs, taken from the stem cell graft. These receptors originate from a human donor who donated a stem cell graft to a child with Fanconi anemia. Both conserved end residues are part of each CDR3. D genes are given only for firm matches. A row's size may be missing; if present it is once, few, many or a size class.

clone_size d_call cdr3_length j_call v_call cdr3_nt cdr3_aa
many TRBD2 16 TRBJ2-3 TRBV27 TGTGCCAGCAGTTTACTAGCGGGAGGGAGCACAGATACGCAGTATTTT CASSLLAGGSTDTQYF
- - 14 TRBJ1-3 TRBV7-2 TGTGCCAGCAGCTTATCCATTTCTGGAAACACCATATATTTT CASSLSISGNTIYF
many TRBD2 20 TRBJ2-1 TRBV20-1 TGCAGTGCTGCCCCCCCAATGGCGGGGGGGCCTAGAGATTATTTAAATGAGCAGTTCTTC CSAAPPMAGGPRDYLNEQFF
few TRBD2 16 TRBJ2-1 TRBV5-1 TGCGCCAGCAGCCCATGGTGGAGCGGGGGGGCAAGTGAGCAGTTCTTC CASSPWWSGGASEQFF
- - 15 TRBJ1-1 TRBV3-1 TGTGCCAGCAGCCAACTGGACCGCATGAACACTGAAGCTTTCTTT CASSQLDRMNTEAFF
many TRBD2 13 TRBJ2-7 TRBV5-1 TGTGCCAGCAGCTTGGGCGGGAGCGACGAGCAGTACTTC CASSLGGSDEQYF
few TRBD1 15 TRBJ1-1 TRBV24-1 TGTGCCACCAGTGAGCCGGGACAGACAGTCTCTGAAGCTTTCTTT CATSEPGQTVSEAFF
- TRBD2 15 TRBJ2-2 TRBV12-3/TRBV12-4 TGTGCCAGCAGTTTCGGCGGGGGGGACGGCGGGGAGCTGTTTTTT CASSFGGGDGGELFF
few - 15 TRBJ1-2 TRBV25-1 TGTGCCAGCAGTCCTTCCCGGAGACCCTACTATGGCTACACCTTC CASSPSRRPYYGYTF
few TRBD1 13 TRBJ2-3 TRBV20-1 TGCAGTGCTGGACAGGGGAGCACAGATACGCAGTATTTT CSAGQGSTDTQYF
- - 12 TRBJ2-5 TRBV20-1 TGCAGTGCTAGTCCAAGTTCGGAGACCCAGTACTTC CSASPSSETQYF
- TRBD2 14 TRBJ2-2 TRBV12-3/TRBV12-4 TGTGCCAGCACGCGGGGGGGTGGCACCGGGGAGCTGTTTTTT CASTRGGGTGELFF
many - 15 TRBJ1-5 TRBV12-3/TRBV12-4 TGTGCCAGCAGTTTTACGCAGAGGGGCAATCAGCCCCAGCATTTT CASSFTQRGNQPQHF
many - 12 TRBJ2-5 TRBV3-1 TGTGCCAGCAGCCACCAAGGAGAGACCCAGTACTTC CASSHQGETQYF
few - 14 TRBJ2-5 TRBV5-1 TGCGCCAGCAGCTTGCAGGCGGCTCAAGAGACCCAGTACTTC CASSLQAAQETQYF